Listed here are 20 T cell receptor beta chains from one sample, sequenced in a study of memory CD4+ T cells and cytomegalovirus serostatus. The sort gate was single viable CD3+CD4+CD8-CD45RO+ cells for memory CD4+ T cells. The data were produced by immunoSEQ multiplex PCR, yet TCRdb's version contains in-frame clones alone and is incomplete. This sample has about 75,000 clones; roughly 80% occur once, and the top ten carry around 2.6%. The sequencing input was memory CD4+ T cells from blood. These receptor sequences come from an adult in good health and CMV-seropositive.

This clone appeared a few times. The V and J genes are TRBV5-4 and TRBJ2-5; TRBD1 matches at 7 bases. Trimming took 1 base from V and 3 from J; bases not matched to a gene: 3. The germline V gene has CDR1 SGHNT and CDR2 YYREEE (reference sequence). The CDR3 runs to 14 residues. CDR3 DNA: TGTGCCAGCAGCTTGATAGGGGGCGAAGAGACCCAGTACTTC. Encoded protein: CASSLIGGEETQYF.

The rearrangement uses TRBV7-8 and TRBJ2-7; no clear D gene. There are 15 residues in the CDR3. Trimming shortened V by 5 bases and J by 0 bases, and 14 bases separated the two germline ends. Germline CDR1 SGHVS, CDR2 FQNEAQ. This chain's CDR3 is CASSRTALSSYEQYV. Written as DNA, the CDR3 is TGTGCCAGCAGCCGTACGGCCTTGAGCTCCTACGAGCAGTACGTC.

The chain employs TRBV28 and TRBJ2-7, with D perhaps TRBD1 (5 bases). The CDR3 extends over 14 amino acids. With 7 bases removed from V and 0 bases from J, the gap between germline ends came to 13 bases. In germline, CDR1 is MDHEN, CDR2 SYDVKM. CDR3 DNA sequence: TGTGCCAGCACTCACCCCGGACACTCCTACGAGCAGTACTTC. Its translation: CASTHPGHSYEQYF.

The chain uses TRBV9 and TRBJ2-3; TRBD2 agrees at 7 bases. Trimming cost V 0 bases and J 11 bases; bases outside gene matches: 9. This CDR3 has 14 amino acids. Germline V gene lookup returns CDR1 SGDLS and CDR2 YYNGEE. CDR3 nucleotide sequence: TGTGCCAGCAGCGTAGCCCCCAGCGGGGACGGGCAGTATTTT. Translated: CASSVAPSGDGQYF.

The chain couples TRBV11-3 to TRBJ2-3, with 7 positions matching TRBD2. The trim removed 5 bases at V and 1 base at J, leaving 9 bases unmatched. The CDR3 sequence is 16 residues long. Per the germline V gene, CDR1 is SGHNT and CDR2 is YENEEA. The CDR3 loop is CASSPRAGAGTDTQYF. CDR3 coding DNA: TGTGCCAGCAGCCCCAGGGCGGGAGCAGGCACAGATACGCAGTATTTT.

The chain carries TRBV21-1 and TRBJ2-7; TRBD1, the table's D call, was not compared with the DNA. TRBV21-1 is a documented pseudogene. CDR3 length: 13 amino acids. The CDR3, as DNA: TGTGCCAGCAGCAAAACCACAGGCTACGAGCAGTACGTC. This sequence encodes CASSKTTGYEQYV.

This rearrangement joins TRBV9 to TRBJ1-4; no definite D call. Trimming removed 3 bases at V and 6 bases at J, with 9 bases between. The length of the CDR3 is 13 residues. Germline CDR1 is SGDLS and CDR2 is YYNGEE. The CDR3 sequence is CASSGTSDEKLFF. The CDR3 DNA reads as TGTGCCAGCAGCGGGACCTCGGATGAAAAACTGTTTTTT.

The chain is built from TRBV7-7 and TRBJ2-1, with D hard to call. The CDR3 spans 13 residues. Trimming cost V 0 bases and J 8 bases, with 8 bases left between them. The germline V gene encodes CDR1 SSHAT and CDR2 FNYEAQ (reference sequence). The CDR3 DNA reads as TGTGCCAGCAGCTTAGCACTATACTATGAGCAGTTCTTC. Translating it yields CASSLALYYEQFF.

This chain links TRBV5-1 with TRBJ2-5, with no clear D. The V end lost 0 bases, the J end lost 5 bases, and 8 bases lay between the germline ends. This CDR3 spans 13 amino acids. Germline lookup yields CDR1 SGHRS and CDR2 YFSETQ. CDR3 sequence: CASSLVAEETQYF. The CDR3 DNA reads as TGCGCCAGCAGCTTGGTAGCCGAGGAGACCCAGTACTTC.

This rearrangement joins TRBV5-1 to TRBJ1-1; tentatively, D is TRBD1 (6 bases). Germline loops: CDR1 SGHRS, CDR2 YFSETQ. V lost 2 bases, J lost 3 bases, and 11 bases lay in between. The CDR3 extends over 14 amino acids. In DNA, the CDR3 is TGCGCCAGCAGCTTCAGGGGTTTAGACACTGAAGCTTTCTTT. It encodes CASSFRGLDTEAFF. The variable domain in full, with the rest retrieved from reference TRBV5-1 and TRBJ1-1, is KAGVTQTPRYLIKTRGQQVTLSCSPISGHRSVSWYQQTPGQGLQFLFEYFSETQRNKGNFPGRFSGRQFSNSRSEMNVSTLELGDSALYLCASSFRGLDTEAFFGQGTRLTVV.

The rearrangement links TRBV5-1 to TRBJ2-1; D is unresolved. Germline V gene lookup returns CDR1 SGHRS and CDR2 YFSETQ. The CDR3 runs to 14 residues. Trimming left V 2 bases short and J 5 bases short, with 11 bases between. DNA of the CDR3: TGCGCCAGCAGCTTCGATTCGGCTGACAATGAGCAGTTCTTC. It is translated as CASSFDSADNEQFF.

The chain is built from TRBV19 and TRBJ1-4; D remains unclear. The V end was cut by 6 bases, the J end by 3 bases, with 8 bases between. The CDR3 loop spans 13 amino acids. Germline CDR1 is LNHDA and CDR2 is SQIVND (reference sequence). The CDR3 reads CASSDSANEKLFF. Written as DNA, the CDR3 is TGTGCCAGTAGCGATAGCGCTAATGAAAAACTGTTTTTT.

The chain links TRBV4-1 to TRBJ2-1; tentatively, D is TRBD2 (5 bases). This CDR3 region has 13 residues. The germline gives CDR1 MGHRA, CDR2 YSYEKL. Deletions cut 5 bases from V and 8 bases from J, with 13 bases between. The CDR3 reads CASSRGPRDEQFF. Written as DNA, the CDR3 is TGCGCCAGCAGCAGAGGGCCTAGGGATGAGCAGTTCTTC.

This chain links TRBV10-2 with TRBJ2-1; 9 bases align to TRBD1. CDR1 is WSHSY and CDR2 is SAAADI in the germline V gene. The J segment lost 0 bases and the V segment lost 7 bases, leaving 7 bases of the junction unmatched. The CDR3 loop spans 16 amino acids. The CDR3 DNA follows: TGCGCCAGCAACATAGGGACAGGGAGCTCCTACAATGAGCAGTTCTTC. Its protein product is CASNIGTGSSYNEQFF.

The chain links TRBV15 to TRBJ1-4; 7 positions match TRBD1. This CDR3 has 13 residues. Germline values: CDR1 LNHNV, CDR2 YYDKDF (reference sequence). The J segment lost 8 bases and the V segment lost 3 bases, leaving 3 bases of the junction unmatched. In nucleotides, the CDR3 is TGTGCCACCAGCAGTGGGACAGCGGAAAAACTGTTTTTT. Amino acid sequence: CATSSGTAEKLFF.

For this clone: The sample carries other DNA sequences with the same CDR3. DNA for the CDR3: TGTGCCAGCAGCCGCGGAGAGACCCAGTACTTC. Translated: CASSRGETQYF. The rearrangement links TRBV28 to TRBJ2-5; D not certain. The CDR3 spans 11 residues. The germline gives CDR1 MDHEN, CDR2 SYDVKM. V was pared by 6 bases and J by 4 bases, with 6 bases between.

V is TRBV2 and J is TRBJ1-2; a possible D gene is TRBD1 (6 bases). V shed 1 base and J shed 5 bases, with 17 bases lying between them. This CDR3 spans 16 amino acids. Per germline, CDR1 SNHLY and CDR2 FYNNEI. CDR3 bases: TGTGCCAGCAGTGAAGAAACCGCGGGGGCGGGGTATGGCTACACCTTC. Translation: CASSEETAGAGYGYTF.

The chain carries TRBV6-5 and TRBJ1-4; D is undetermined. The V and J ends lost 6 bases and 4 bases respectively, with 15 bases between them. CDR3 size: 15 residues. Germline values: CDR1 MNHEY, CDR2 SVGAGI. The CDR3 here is CASSRRAGLNEKLFF. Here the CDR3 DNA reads TGTGCCAGCAGCCGCCGGGCTGGTCTTAATGAAAAACTGTTTTTT.

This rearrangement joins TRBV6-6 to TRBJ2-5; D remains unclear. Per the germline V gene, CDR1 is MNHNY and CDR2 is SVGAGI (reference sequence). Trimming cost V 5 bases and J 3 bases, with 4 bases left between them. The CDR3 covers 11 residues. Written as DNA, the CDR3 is TGTGCCAGCAGTCAGAAAGAGACCCAGTACTTC. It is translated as CASSQKETQYF.

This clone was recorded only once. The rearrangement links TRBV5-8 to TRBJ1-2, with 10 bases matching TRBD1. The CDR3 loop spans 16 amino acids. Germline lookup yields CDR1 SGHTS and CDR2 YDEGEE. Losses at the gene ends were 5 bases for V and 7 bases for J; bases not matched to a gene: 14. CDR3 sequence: CASSFTGTGVSGGYTF. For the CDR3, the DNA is TGTGCCAGCAGTTTCACCGGGACAGGGGTTTCGGGTGGCTACACCTTC.